This is a list of T cell receptor beta chains from one sample in a study of T-cell memory formation after mild COVID-19. TCRdb re-derived calls from the 5' RACE reads in MiXCR, one entry per CDR3 protein. The sample yields hundreds of thousands of distinct CDR3 sequences, 15% to 20% seen once. Sequencing was carried out using PBMCs or a T cell subset sorted from them (not recorded which). The receptors stem from an adult woman who had mild COVID-19 (a few samples of this study predate the infection). Cell type and time point are not known. CDR3s include the opening cysteine and the closing phenylalanine or tryptophan. D genes are given only for firm matches. Only some rows state a clone size, as once, few, many or a class for expanded clones.

v_call: TRBV7-8; d_call: .; clone_size: few; j_call: TRBJ2-7; cdr3_aa: CASSKVRGRYEQYF; cdr3_nt: TGTGCCAGCAGCAAAGTGAGGGGTCGATACGAGCAGTACTTC
v_call: TRBV7-9; d_call: .; clone_size: .; j_call: TRBJ1-1; cdr3_aa: CASSLGAQGGTEAFF; cdr3_nt: TGTGCCAGCAGCTTAGGGGCACAGGGTGGGACTGAAGCTTTCTTT
v_call: TRBV12-3/TRBV12-4; d_call: .; clone_size: .; j_call: TRBJ2-7; cdr3_aa: CASSPGLIYEQYF; cdr3_nt: TGTGCCAGCAGTCCCGGACTAATCTACGAGCAGTACTTC
v_call: TRBV12-3/TRBV12-4; d_call: .; clone_size: .; j_call: TRBJ1-2; cdr3_aa: CASSQGQFYGYTF; cdr3_nt: TGTGCCAGCAGCCAGGGCCAGTTCTATGGCTACACCTTC
v_call: TRBV5-1; d_call: .; clone_size: few; j_call: TRBJ1-2; cdr3_aa: CASSQGSTGNYGYTF; cdr3_nt: TGCGCCAGCAGCCAGGGGTCTACAGGGAACTATGGCTACACCTTC
v_call: TRBV14; d_call: .; clone_size: .; j_call: TRBJ2-2; cdr3_aa: CASSQEIFRAGELFF; cdr3_nt: TGTGCCAGCAGCCAAGAAATTTTCAGGGCCGGGGAGCTGTTTTTT
v_call: TRBV7-2; d_call: TRBD2; clone_size: .; j_call: TRBJ2-7; cdr3_aa: CASSPGTSGRVYEQYF; cdr3_nt: TGTGCCAGCAGCCCGGGGACTAGCGGGAGAGTCTACGAGCAGTACTTC
v_call: TRBV20-1; d_call: .; clone_size: .; j_call: TRBJ2-1; cdr3_aa: CSARDHGAPYNEQFF; cdr3_nt: TGCAGTGCTAGAGACCACGGGGCGCCCTACAATGAGCAGTTCTTC
v_call: TRBV29-1; d_call: .; clone_size: few; j_call: TRBJ1-1; cdr3_aa: CSVEQSPNTEAFF; cdr3_nt: TGCAGCGTAGAACAGAGTCCTAACACTGAAGCTTTCTTT
v_call: TRBV5-1; d_call: .; clone_size: few; j_call: TRBJ1-2; cdr3_aa: CASSFAGANYGYTF; cdr3_nt: TGCGCCAGCAGCTTCGCAGGAGCTAACTATGGCTACACCTTC
v_call: TRBV10-3; d_call: .; clone_size: .; j_call: TRBJ1-2; cdr3_aa: CAISPGDLYGYTF; cdr3_nt: TGTGCCATCAGCCCAGGGGACCTCTATGGCTACACCTTC
v_call: TRBV7-6; d_call: TRBD1; clone_size: .; j_call: TRBJ2-7; cdr3_aa: CASSRRTGGDEQYF; cdr3_nt: TGTGCCAGCAGCCGTCGGACAGGGGGCGACGAGCAGTACTTC
v_call: TRBV25-1; d_call: .; clone_size: few; j_call: TRBJ1-1; cdr3_aa: CASSEVGGTEAFF; cdr3_nt: TGTGCCAGCAGTGAAGTTGGCGGGACTGAAGCTTTCTTT
v_call: TRBV7-2; d_call: .; clone_size: few; j_call: TRBJ2-1; cdr3_aa: CASSLEGQVANEQFF; cdr3_nt: TGTGCCAGCAGCTTAGAAGGCCAAGTTGCCAATGAGCAGTTCTTC
v_call: TRBV2; d_call: TRBD1; clone_size: few; j_call: TRBJ2-5; cdr3_aa: CASSGTGVLETQYF; cdr3_nt: TGTGCCAGCAGTGGTACAGGGGTTCTAGAGACCCAGTACTTC
v_call: TRBV12-3/TRBV12-4; d_call: .; clone_size: many; j_call: TRBJ2-1; cdr3_aa: CASSLSPASGYKFF; cdr3_nt: TGTGCCAGCAGTTTAAGCCCAGCATCAGGCTATAAGTTCTTC
v_call: TRBV29-1; d_call: .; clone_size: .; j_call: TRBJ2-5; cdr3_aa: CSVELNSGHQETQYF; cdr3_nt: TGCAGCGTTGAACTTAACTCGGGACACCAAGAGACCCAGTACTTC
v_call: TRBV20-1; d_call: .; clone_size: few; j_call: TRBJ2-7; cdr3_aa: CSATPAQGSPYEQYF; cdr3_nt: TGCAGTGCCACTCCCGCCCAGGGATCCCCCTACGAGCAGTACTTC
v_call: TRBV7-9; d_call: TRBD1; clone_size: few; j_call: TRBJ2-1; cdr3_aa: CASSSRTGGPYNEQFF; cdr3_nt: TGTGCCAGCAGCTCACGAACAGGGGGACCCTACAATGAGCAGTTCTTC
v_call: TRBV6-5; d_call: .; clone_size: .; j_call: TRBJ2-7; cdr3_aa: CASSTRWGRISYEQYF; cdr3_nt: TGTGCCAGCAGTACCCGCTGGGGCAGAATCTCCTACGAGCAGTACTTC
v_call: TRBV20-1; d_call: .; clone_size: .; j_call: TRBJ1-2; cdr3_aa: CSAQPQRGGGYTF; cdr3_nt: TGCAGTGCTCAACCTCAGCGCGGAGGAGGCTACACCTTC
v_call: TRBV25-1; d_call: .; clone_size: .; j_call: TRBJ2-7; cdr3_aa: CASSEYVGSRWDEQYF; cdr3_nt: TGTGCCAGCAGTGAATATGTGGGGTCAAGGTGGGACGAGCAGTACTTC
v_call: TRBV12-3/TRBV12-4; d_call: TRBD1; clone_size: few; j_call: TRBJ2-3; cdr3_aa: CASSRRTGGPDTQYF; cdr3_nt: TGTGCCAGCAGTCGTCGGACAGGGGGTCCAGATACGCAGTATTTT
v_call: TRBV10-3; d_call: TRBD1; clone_size: many; j_call: TRBJ2-7; cdr3_aa: CAISHGTGEEPEQYF; cdr3_nt: TGTGCCATCAGTCACGGGACAGGCGAAGAACCCGAGCAGTACTTC
v_call: TRBV7-9; d_call: .; clone_size: .; j_call: TRBJ2-7; cdr3_aa: CASSLNLRWGSSYEQYF; cdr3_nt: TGTGCCAGCAGCCTGAACCTACGCTGGGGCAGCTCCTACGAGCAGTACTTC
v_call: TRBV4-1; d_call: .; clone_size: many; j_call: TRBJ1-4; cdr3_aa: CASSRGGANEKLFF; cdr3_nt: TGCGCCAGCAGCCGGGGGGGTGCGAATGAAAAACTGTTTTTT
v_call: TRBV20-1; d_call: TRBD1; clone_size: few; j_call: TRBJ1-1; cdr3_aa: CSARRDRPMNTEAFF; cdr3_nt: TGCAGTGCCCGTCGGGACAGACCTATGAACACTGAAGCTTTCTTT
v_call: TRBV20-1; d_call: TRBD1; clone_size: few; j_call: TRBJ1-5; cdr3_aa: CSARKGQTPNQPQHF; cdr3_nt: TGCAGTGCTAGAAAGGGACAGACACCCAATCAGCCCCAGCATTTT
v_call: TRBV6-5; d_call: .; clone_size: few; j_call: TRBJ2-7; cdr3_aa: CASSLQVNREQYF; cdr3_nt: TGTGCCAGCAGTTTACAGGTAAACCGCGAGCAGTACTTC
v_call: TRBV5-1; d_call: TRBD2; clone_size: .; j_call: TRBJ2-1; cdr3_aa: CASTQAGLAGAHNEQFF; cdr3_nt: TGCGCCAGCACCCAGGCGGGACTAGCGGGAGCCCACAATGAGCAGTTCTTC
v_call: TRBV4-1; d_call: .; clone_size: few; j_call: TRBJ1-2; cdr3_aa: CASSQTATGDGYTF; cdr3_nt: TGCGCCAGCAGCCAGACAGCGACTGGAGATGGCTACACCTTC
v_call: TRBV15; d_call: TRBD2; clone_size: .; j_call: TRBJ2-3; cdr3_aa: CATATMTSGYTDTQYF; cdr3_nt: TGTGCCACCGCGACTATGACTAGCGGTTATACAGATACGCAGTATTTT
v_call: TRBV7-9; d_call: TRBD1; clone_size: few; j_call: TRBJ1-5; cdr3_aa: CASSLAGRGFGSNQPQHF; cdr3_nt: TGTGCCAGCAGCTTAGCAGGCAGGGGGTTCGGTAGCAATCAGCCCCAGCATTTT
v_call: TRBV3-1; d_call: .; clone_size: .; j_call: TRBJ1-1; cdr3_aa: CASSQRGTGNTEAFF; cdr3_nt: TGTGCCAGCAGCCAAAGGGGGACCGGGAACACTGAAGCTTTCTTT
v_call: TRBV4-3; d_call: .; clone_size: .; j_call: TRBJ2-7; cdr3_aa: CASSQYGASEEQYF; cdr3_nt: TGCGCCAGCAGCCAATATGGGGCTAGCGAAGAGCAGTACTTC
v_call: TRBV12-3/TRBV12-4; d_call: .; clone_size: .; j_call: TRBJ2-3; cdr3_aa: CASSLVDAGTDTQYF; cdr3_nt: TGTGCCAGCAGTTTAGTCGATGCAGGCACAGATACGCAGTATTTT
v_call: TRBV20-1; d_call: .; clone_size: many; j_call: TRBJ2-7; cdr3_aa: CSARTTGSYEQYF; cdr3_nt: TGCAGTGCTAGAACGACAGGCTCCTACGAGCAGTACTTC
v_call: TRBV7-8; d_call: .; clone_size: few; j_call: TRBJ1-2; cdr3_aa: CASSLGGGDYGYTF; cdr3_nt: TGTGCCAGCAGCTTAGGGGGAGGGGACTATGGCTACACCTTC
v_call: TRBV5-1; d_call: .; clone_size: few; j_call: TRBJ2-7; cdr3_aa: CASSQRQPYSYEQYF; cdr3_nt: TGCGCCAGCAGCCAAAGACAGCCTTACTCCTACGAGCAGTACTTC
v_call: TRBV7-2; d_call: .; clone_size: .; j_call: TRBJ2-6; cdr3_aa: CASSLAFGGANVLTF; cdr3_nt: TGTGCCAGCAGCTTAGCCTTCGGTGGGGCCAACGTCCTGACTTTC
v_call: TRBV20-1; d_call: .; clone_size: few; j_call: TRBJ2-2; cdr3_aa: CSAREGDTGELFF; cdr3_nt: TGCAGTGCTAGAGAGGGGGACACCGGGGAGCTGTTTTTT
v_call: TRBV28; d_call: TRBD1; clone_size: few; j_call: TRBJ1-1; cdr3_aa: CASSTAGGASQFEAFF; cdr3_nt: TGTGCCAGCAGTACCGCAGGGGGCGCTTCCCAATTTGAAGCTTTCTTT
v_call: TRBV29-1; d_call: .; clone_size: .; j_call: TRBJ2-2; cdr3_aa: CSVPSGTLNTGELFF; cdr3_nt: TGCAGCGTCCCGTCCGGGACACTGAACACCGGGGAGCTGTTTTTT